The sequence of this T cell receptor (beta chain) was determined in a study of identical twins. TCRdb used MiXCR to reprocess the 5' RACE reads, holding one entry per CDR3 protein. The sample holds 400,000 or so distinct CDR3 sequences, around 9% seen once. The CDR3 consists of 13 residues. Per germline, CDR1 SQVTM and CDR2 ANQGSEA. V was trimmed by 0 bases and J by 1 base, leaving 6 bases between them. This clonotype was counted a few times. The chain joins TRBV29-1 to TRBJ1-1, with D unclear. The receptor was isolated from a woman in her fifties or sixties in good health. The sample consisted of naive T cells sorted from blood. CDR3 in DNA: TGCAGCGTTGAAGATCTTCCGAACACTGAAGCTTTCTTT. Translated, it gives CSVEDLPNTEAFF.